This T cell receptor beta chain stems from a study of kidney transplant recipient with SARS-CoV-2 infection. TCRdb redid the calling of the reads with MiXCR, one entry per CDR3 protein. The sample carries some 220,000 distinct CDR3 sequences, around 30% recorded once. This clonotype was observed once. This sample comprised a blood sample, obtained at baseline and between days 110 and 120 from a kidney transplant recipient. The clonotype was recovered from a male patient younger than 45 who had COVID-19 and was a kidney transplant recipient. The graft donor may have given rise to some T cells.

CDR3 in DNA: TGTGCCAGTACCCTGGGGGTAAACCAGCCCCAGCATTTT. Residues: CASTLGVNQPQHF. The chain combines TRBV19 with TRBJ1-5; a weak D match, TRBD1 (5 bases). CDR3 length: 13 residues. Trimming removed 7 bases from V and 7 bases from J, with 14 bases in between. Germline CDR1 LNHDA, CDR2 SQIVND (reference sequence).